This T cell receptor (beta chain) was captured in a study of early T cells in non-severe SARS-CoV-2 infection. Study-level information: Sequencing targeted bulk RNA from unsorted whole blood, leaving chains unpaired.

Germline values: CDR1 SGDLS, CDR2 YYNGEE. V dropped 0 bases and J dropped 10 bases, with 16 bases sitting between them. The length of the CDR3 is 14 residues. Many counts were recorded for this clonotype. Its matching antigen is unknown. Individual cDNA molecules carried attached unique molecular identifiers. In TCRdb, the 5' RACE reads were re-called with MiXCR into one record per CDR3 protein. The top ten clones hold over 5.5% of a sample with about 18,000 distinct CDR3 sequences, under 7.5% of them seen once. Broader study findings: Private and CD4 specificities were missed by VDJdb matching, skewed to anti-spike CD8.

V gene TRBV9 combines with J gene TRBJ1-2; tentative D call: TRBD1 (5 bases). The material sequenced was whole blood. The sequence was collected from an adult who was a healthcare worker with PCR-confirmed SARS-CoV-2 infection or an uninfected control (not recorded which). CDR3 bases: TGTGCCAGCAGCGTAGGAACAGCAGGGTCAGACTACACCTTC. This sequence encodes CASSVGTAGSDYTF.